Sequencing of this TCR beta chain was carried out in a study of T cell responses to AZD1222 COVID-19 vaccine. Data came from immunoSEQ multiplex PCR; TCRdb stores just in-frame clones and leaves some out. This sample yields over 100,000 clones, of which more than 85% are seen a single time; about 5% belongs to the top ten. Trimming stripped 6 bases from V and 4 bases from J, with 6 bases between. The V gene's germline CDR1 is LNHDA and CDR2 SQIVND (reference sequence). The CDR3 contains 11 residues. This sequence originates from an adult in good health. The V gene is TRBV19, the J gene TRBJ1-2, with unresolved D. The sequences come from peripheral blood, collected on day 0 of AZD1222 vaccination. The CDR3 sequence is CASRSGYGYTF. CDR3 nucleotides: TGTGCCAGTAGATCCGGCTATGGCTACACCTTC.